This entry describes one TCR beta chain. The CDR3 runs to 17 residues. Germline V gene data show CDR1 as SGHTA and CDR2 as FQGNSA. V lost 5 bases and J lost 9, with 25 bases in between. This entry belongs to a study of shared clonotypes between healthy human individuals. The healthy adult donors were HIV-negative and reported no recent acute infections or vaccinations. Clones were sequenced by immunoSEQ multiplex PCR, and TCRdb holds only the in-frame ones, with some missing. This sample yields more than 550,000 clones, of which approximately 77% are seen a single time; roughly 1.8% belongs to the top ten.

The receptor was derived from a woman in her 30s in good health. The J gene is TRBJ2-2, the V gene TRBV7-2, with D perhaps matching TRBD1 or TRBD2 (5 bases each). Sequencing input: memory CD4+ T cells sorted from blood. Subset specified: CD45RA-negative fraction. The CDR3 sequence: CASSRNAPGPQNRELFF. In DNA form, the CDR3 reads TGTGCCAGCAGCCGCAACGCACCGGGACCGCAGAACAGGGAGCTGTTTTTT.